This T cell receptor beta chain is drawn from a study of OX40 agonist ivuxolimab in advanced cancers. As for the study in general: Patients were given ivuxolimab, an antibody that agonizes OX40 (CD134). Across the patients, intravenous ivuxolimab was delivered every 2 weeks at 0.01 to 10 mg/kg. Past anti-PD-1, anti-PD-L1 or anti-CTLA-4 therapy was accepted, and roughly 42% had received some.

In the case of this clone: Its cognate antigen is unknown.

Broader study findings: Relative to CD4+ cells, CD8+ T cells on average had more expanded clones.

Clones were read by immunoSEQ multiplex PCR, and TCRdb kept only the in-frame ones, dropping some. Here the sample spans about 100,000 clones, roughly 90% being singletons. The V and J ends lost 5 bases and 2 bases respectively, with 13 bases between them. The CDR3 runs to 14 residues. Germline V gene sequence: CDR1 SGHTA, CDR2 FQGTGA. The sequenced sample was CD4+ or CD8+ T cells sorted from blood, obtained in a trial of the OX40 agonist ivuxolimab. This TCR derives from an adult with an advanced solid tumor such as melanoma, head and neck, liver or kidney cancer. The genes are TRBV7-3 and TRBJ2-7; tentatively, D is TRBD1 or TRBD2 (6 bases each). CDR3 amino acids: CASSPKGGPYEQYF. The CDR3 DNA reads as TGTGCCAGCAGCCCCAAGGGGGGTCCCTACGAGCAGTACTTC.